Following are 26 T cell receptor beta chains from one sample sequenced in a study of T cell repertoires in cytomegalovirus infection. Via MiXCR, TCRdb re-called the reads, giving one row per CDR3 protein. The data show roughly 200,000 distinct CDR3 sequences, about a sixth seen once. Sequenced sample: CD8+ T cells from PBMCs. The receptor set was obtained from a human donor in good health (CMV status not recorded). Some clones in this sample may be carry-over from other donors' samples.

The chain recombines TRBV20-1 with TRBJ2-7; D may correspond to TRBD1 or TRBD2 (5 bases each). With 0 bases removed from V and 1 base from J, the gap between germline ends came to 13 bases. Per germline, CDR1 DFQATT and CDR2 SNEGSKA (reference sequence). There are 15 residues in the CDR3. The CDR3 reads CSARERDGYSYEQYF. The CDR3 DNA follows: TGCAGTGCTAGAGAACGGGACGGTTATTCCTACGAGCAGTACTTC.

The chain joins TRBV7-6 to TRBJ2-7, with D perhaps TRBD1 (6 bases). The CDR3 has 13 amino acids. V lost 8 bases, J lost 2 bases, and 13 bases lay in between. CDR1 is SGHVS, CDR2 FNYEAQ, per germline. The CDR3 protein is CASGTGTTYEQYF. As DNA, the CDR3 is TGTGCCAGCGGAACCGGGACAACCTACGAGCAGTACTTC.

Only a few counts were recorded for this clonotype. The rearrangement joins TRBV29-1 to TRBJ2-1, with TRBD2 matching 9 bases. V was pared by 0 bases and J by 6 bases, with 6 bases of the junction left unmatched. CDR1 and CDR2 from the germline V gene are SQVTM and ANQGSEA. The CDR3 is made up of 15 amino acids. Here the CDR3 DNA reads TGCAGCGTTGAAGATGGGCGGGGGGGCCGCAATGAGCAGTTCTTC. Its protein is CSVEDGRGGRNEQFF.

This clonotype was counted a few times. The chain combines TRBV25-1 with TRBJ1-2; TRBD1 matches at 8 bases. This CDR3 contains 14 residues. The J segment lost 6 bases and the V segment lost 3 bases, leaving 6 bases of the junction unmatched. Germline loops: CDR1 MGHDK, CDR2 SYGVNS. This CDR3 reads CASSDGQGSNGYTF. In DNA form, the CDR3 reads TGTGCCAGCAGTGATGGACAGGGTTCGAATGGCTACACCTTC.

A few counts support this clonotype. The chain is built from TRBV7-9 and TRBJ1-2; the D gene is possibly TRBD1 (5 bases). CDR1 is SEHNR and CDR2 is FQNEAQ in the germline V gene (reference sequence). This CDR3 has 12 amino acids. V lost 0 bases to trimming and J lost 7 bases, with 6 bases between them. The DNA of the CDR3 is TGTGCCAGCAGCTTAGCTCAGGGTGGCTACACCTTC. It is translated as CASSLAQGGYTF.

This chain links TRBV7-9 with TRBJ2-5, with no clear D. This CDR3 contains 15 residues. CDR1 is SEHNR and CDR2 is FQNEAQ in the germline V gene (reference sequence). With 1 base removed from V and 2 bases from J, the gap between germline ends came to 11 bases. In DNA form, the CDR3 reads TGTGCCAGCAGCTTAGAAGGTCCGCCTCAAGAGACCCAGTACTTC. Residues: CASSLEGPPQETQYF.

The chain has TRBV6-4 and TRBJ1-1; 10 positions agree with TRBD1. CDR1 and CDR2 from the germline V gene are MRHNA and SNTAGT. The CDR3 consists of 16 residues. V trimming: 6 bases; J trimming: 1 base; junction bases outside the gene matches: 8. The CDR3 sequence is CASRDRDRGWNTEAFF. As DNA, the CDR3 is TGTGCCAGCAGAGATCGGGACAGGGGATGGAACACTGAAGCTTTCTTT.

The chain links TRBV27 to TRBJ2-6; possible D gene TRBD2, 6 bases. This CDR3 comprises 16 residues. Germline V lookup: CDR1 MNHEY, CDR2 SMNVEV (reference sequence). The V and J ends lost 2 bases and 4 bases respectively, with 12 bases between them. The CDR3 is CASSLDGGTGANVLTF. The DNA of the CDR3 is TGTGCCAGCAGTTTAGATGGGGGGACCGGGGCCAACGTCCTGACTTTC.

The chain links TRBV7-9 to TRBJ1-2; 11 bases are a match to TRBD1. The CDR3 has 14 residues. Germline CDR1 and CDR2: SEHNR and FQNEAQ (reference sequence). The J segment lost 1 base and the V segment lost 6 bases, leaving 1 base of the junction unmatched. The CDR3 DNA follows: TGTGCCAGCAGGGGGACAGGGGGTAACTATGGCTACACCTTC. Translating gives CASRGTGGNYGYTF. The variable domain in full, completed from reference TRBV7-9 and TRBJ1-2, reads DTGVSQNPRHKITKRGQNVTFRCDPISEHNRLYWYRQTLGQGPEFLTYFQNEAQLEKSRLLSDRFSAERPKGSFSTLEIQRTEQGDSAMYLCASRGTGGNYGYTFGSGTRLTVV.

This clonotype was seen a handful of times. The gene calls are TRBV25-1 and TRBJ2-7; D possibly corresponds to TRBD1 (5 bases). Germline values: CDR1 MGHDK, CDR2 SYGVNS. The CDR3 is 17 amino acids. The V end lost 2 bases, the J end lost 3 bases, and 20 bases lay between the germline ends. Here the CDR3 DNA reads TGTGCCAGCAGTGAAGGGGCTCTGGGGCGCGGTAACTACGAGCAGTACTTC. It codes for CASSEGALGRGNYEQYF.

In its sample, this clonotype was seen once. The rearrangement links TRBV9 to TRBJ2-3; 7 bases are shared with TRBD2. Germline CDR1 SGDLS, CDR2 YYNGEE. V shed 0 bases and J 2 bases; nucleotides not matched to a gene: 6. CDR3 size: 16 residues. In DNA, the CDR3 is TGTGCCAGCAGCGTAGCCAGCGGGGAGTTCACAGATACGCAGTATTTT. Translation gives CASSVASGEFTDTQYF.

This clonotype was seen more than once but under ten times. The chain uses TRBV4-2 and TRBJ1-2; D perhaps matches TRBD1 (5 bases). Germline V gene data show CDR1 as LGHNA and CDR2 as YNFKEQ. This CDR3 spans 16 amino acids. Trimming stripped 1 base from V and 3 bases from J, with 15 bases between. The DNA of the CDR3 is TGTGCCAGCAGCCAAGGAATTCAAGGGGCCGACTATGGCTACACCTTC. Translated: CASSQGIQGADYGYTF.

This clonotype showed up just a few times. This sequence joins TRBV7-2 and TRBJ1-2, with D maybe TRBD1 (6 bases). V lost 5 bases and J lost 1, with 17 bases in between. The CDR3 is 16 residues long. CDR1 is SGHTA and CDR2 is FQGNSA in the germline V gene. CDR3: CASSPVGTGSNYGYTF. The CDR3, as DNA: TGTGCCAGCAGCCCAGTGGGTACAGGGAGTAACTATGGCTACACCTTC.

The rearrangement joins TRBV6-5 to TRBJ1-1; tentatively, D is TRBD1 (5 bases). CDR1 is MNHEY and CDR2 is SVGAGI in the germline V gene. With 6 bases removed from V and 3 bases from J, the gap between germline ends came to 11 bases. The CDR3 contains 13 residues. CDR3 region: CASSMTEDTEAFF. CDR3 DNA sequence: TGTGCCAGCAGCATGACAGAGGACACTGAAGCTTTCTTT.

In its sample, this clonotype was seen a few times. The rearrangement uses TRBV28 and TRBJ2-7; D gene uncertain. V was shortened by 7 bases and J by 5 bases, with 15 bases between the two germline ends. CDR1 MDHEN and CDR2 SYDVKM come from the germline V gene. The CDR3 runs to 13 residues. The chain's CDR3 is CASTFQAFHEQYF. The CDR3 DNA is TGTGCCAGCACCTTCCAGGCCTTCCACGAGCAGTACTTC. Based on the CDR3 plus reference TRBV28 and TRBJ2-7, the full variable domain is DVKVTQSSRYLVKRTGEKVFLECVQDMDHENMFWYRQDPGLGLRLIYFSYDVKMKEKGDIPEGYSVSREKKERFSLILESASTNQTSMYLCASTFQAFHEQYFGPGTRLTVT.

V and J are TRBV12-3 or TRBV12-4 and TRBJ2-1; 7 bases are a match to TRBD2. With V trimmed by 3 bases and J by 3 bases, 5 bases remained unmatched. The CDR3 totals 15 residues. CDR3 nucleotide sequence: TGTGCCAGCAGTTTGGGGGGGGACCTCTACAATGAGCAGTTCTTC. The encoded protein is CASSLGGDLYNEQFF.

This clonotype was seen only a few times. CDR3 nucleotides: TGTGCCAGCAGTTATACCGGAGGGGACGCGGTGTACTTC. Translating it yields CASSYTGGDAVYF. V gene TRBV7-8 combines with J gene TRBJ2-7, with D possibly being TRBD2 (6 bases). The CDR3 is 13 residues long. Trimming removed 6 bases from V and 12 bases from J, with 21 bases in between. Germline-derived CDR1 and CDR2 are SGHVS and FQNEAQ. Variable domain in full (rest from reference TRBV7-8 and TRBJ2-7): GAGVSQSPRYKVAKRGQDVALRCDPISGHVSLFWYQQALGQGPEFLTYFQNEAQLDKSGLPSDRFFAERPEGSVSTLKIQRTQQEDSAVYLCASSYTGGDAVYFGPGTRLTVT.

The chain is built from TRBV6-4 and TRBJ2-7; D not certain. V lost 0 bases and J 1 base, leaving 7 bases between the germline ends. Germline V CDR1 and CDR2: MRHNA, SNTAGT. This CDR3 has 14 amino acids. The chain's CDR3 is CASSDSVVSYEQYF. CDR3 in DNA: TGTGCCAGCAGTGACTCGGTGGTGTCCTACGAGCAGTACTTC.

This clonotype was counted only a few times. The chain uses TRBV5-6 and TRBJ2-1; D is unresolved. V was shortened by 6 bases and J by 8 bases, with 15 bases between the two germline ends. This CDR3 has 13 residues. Germline lookup yields CDR1 SGHDT and CDR2 YYEEEE. The CDR3 sequence: CASTPPSGYEQFF. The CDR3, as DNA: TGTGCCAGCACCCCCCCGTCGGGCTATGAGCAGTTCTTC.

This clonotype turned up a few times. The J gene is TRBJ2-3, the V gene TRBV5-1, with 8 bases fitting TRBD2. The CDR3 has 14 amino acids. CDR1 is SGHRS, CDR2 YFSETQ, per germline. Germline trimming cut 5 bases from V and 4 bases from J; bases unmatched to any gene: 6. CDR3 protein: CASSWTSRADTQYF. The CDR3 nucleotides are TGCGCCAGCAGTTGGACTAGCCGTGCAGATACGCAGTATTTT.

The V gene is TRBV7-9, the J gene TRBJ2-7, with 8 bases matching TRBD2. CDR3 length: 16 residues. The trim removed 5 bases at V and 3 bases at J, leaving 12 bases unmatched. In germline, CDR1 is SEHNR, CDR2 FQNEAQ (reference sequence). The CDR3: CASSPRRAGDLYEQYF. CDR3 in DNA: TGTGCCAGCAGCCCCCGAAGAGCGGGGGACCTCTACGAGCAGTACTTC.

The genes are TRBV28 and TRBJ2-5; 9 positions agree with TRBD2. V shed 5 bases, J shed 2 bases, and the junction held 6 bases outside the gene matches. Germline CDR1 is MDHEN and CDR2 is SYDVKM. This CDR3 is 15 amino acids long. The CDR3 here is CASSRLADSQETQYF. CDR3 sequence (DNA): TGTGCCAGCAGTCGACTAGCGGACTCTCAAGAGACCCAGTACTTC. Full variable domain (missing parts from reference TRBV28 and TRBJ2-5): DVKVTQSSRYLVKRTGEKVFLECVQDMDHENMFWYRQDPGLGLRLIYFSYDVKMKEKGDIPEGYSVSREKKERFSLILESASTNQTSMYLCASSRLADSQETQYFGPGTRLLVL.

The chain employs TRBV5-6 and TRBJ1-5; D is ambiguous. This CDR3 is built from 11 residues. With 3 bases removed from V and 7 bases from J, the gap between germline ends came to 5 bases. Germline assignment: CDR1 SGHDT and CDR2 YYEEEE. DNA of the CDR3: TGTGCCAGCAGCTCCGACCAGCCCCAGCATTTT. Its protein product is CASSSDQPQHF.

The chain is built from TRBV5-6 and TRBJ2-3; a possible D gene is TRBD2 (5 bases). Trimming pared 1 base from V and 6 bases from J, leaving 9 bases between. Germline CDR1 is SGHDT and CDR2 is YYEEEE. The CDR3 runs 13 residues. The CDR3 DNA is TGTGCCAGCAGCTTGACTAGAGTGGATACGCAGTATTTT. Residues: CASSLTRVDTQYF.

The chain has TRBV10-3 and TRBJ2-3, with D possibly matching TRBD2 (7 bases). Trimming removed 10 bases at V and 2 bases at J, with 13 bases between. CDR1 is ENHRY and CDR2 is SYGVKD in the germline V gene. The CDR3 runs to 13 residues. CDR3 bases: TGTGCCAACGGGGGGCCATCCACAGATACGCAGTATTTT. This codes for CANGGPSTDTQYF.

The chain has TRBV29-1 and TRBJ2-1; 12 bases are a match to TRBD1. Germline V CDR1 and CDR2: SQVTM, ANQGSEA. This CDR3 has 14 amino acids. V was pared by 7 bases and J by 5 bases, with 6 bases of the junction left unmatched. CDR3 protein: CSATGQGANNEQFF. The CDR3 DNA reads TGCAGCGCCACGGGACAGGGGGCGAACAATGAGCAGTTCTTC.